A selection of T cell receptor beta chains follows, all from one sample in a study of Graves' ophthalmopathy and Graves' hyperthyroidism. TCRdb re-called the multiplex PCR reads with MiXCR, one entry per CDR3 protein. Of over 450,000 distinct CDR3 sequences listed, about 15% are singletons. Sequenced: blood. The source of these receptors is a woman aged 30 to 39 with Graves' ophthalmopathy. CDR3s include the opening cysteine and the closing phenylalanine or tryptophan. The D gene is left open where the match is weak. The size of a clone is reported for some rows only, either as once, few or many, or as a class for expanded clones.

J,length,D,V,size,DNA,CDR3
TRBJ1-1,12,.,TRBV7-2,.,TGTGCCAGCAGCTTAGTATGGGCGGAGGCTTTCTTT,CASSLVWAEAFF
TRBJ2-7,14,.,TRBV15,many,TGTGCCACCAGCAATCTGGGGAGCCTGTCCGAGCAGTACTTC,CATSNLGSLSEQYF
TRBJ1-1,12,.,TRBV6-5,.,TGTGCCAGCAGTTACCCCTCCACTGAAGCTTTCTTT,CASSYPSTEAFF
TRBJ1-2,16,TRBD1,TRBV6-5,.,TGTGCCAGCAGTTACTCACCGGGACAGGGGCATTATGGCTACACCTTC,CASSYSPGQGHYGYTF
TRBJ2-5,14,.,TRBV11-2,many,TGTGCCAGCAGCTTAGACGACATGTTGGAGACCCAGTACTTC,CASSLDDMLETQYF
TRBJ2-6,15,.,TRBV29-1,many,TGCAGCGTTGAAGATCACAGCTCTGGGGCCAACGTCCTGACTTTC,CSVEDHSSGANVLTF
TRBJ2-7,16,TRBD2,TRBV4-1,many,TGCGCCAGCAGCCAAGTTAGTGGACTAGAATCTCGCGAGCAGTACTTC,CASSQVSGLESREQYF
TRBJ2-5,15,TRBD2,TRBV12-3/TRBV12-4,many,TGTGCCAGCAGTTTATGGGGACGGGAGGGAGAGACCCAGTACTTC,CASSLWGREGETQYF
TRBJ2-7,14,TRBD2,TRBV20-1,.,TGCAGTGCTCGCCGACTAGCGGGACTCTACGAGCAGTACTTC,CSARRLAGLYEQYF
TRBJ1-5,15,.,TRBV4-1,.,TGCGCCAGCAGCCAAGTAACGAGGGGAAATCAGCCCCAGCATTTT,CASSQVTRGNQPQHF
TRBJ2-2,17,TRBD2,TRBV11-2,many,TGTGCCAGCAGCGGGGGACTAGCGGGAGTTGGCACCGGGGAGCTGTTTTTT,CASSGGLAGVGTGELFF
TRBJ1-6,15,.,TRBV2,.,TGTGCCAGCAGTTTAGGGCGCCGTGTGGATTCACCCCTCCACTTT,CASSLGRRVDSPLHF
TRBJ1-1,13,.,TRBV2,.,TGTGCCAGCAGTCAGGGGACAAACACTGAAGCTGTCTTT,CASSQGTNTEAVF